This T cell receptor beta chain was identified in a study of T-cell memory formation after mild COVID-19. The CDR3 is made up of 17 amino acids. V was pared by 6 bases and J by 8 bases, with 13 bases of the junction left unmatched. CDR1 and CDR2 (germline): SGHVS, FQNEAQ. TCRdb recomputed calls from the 5' RACE reads with MiXCR, one row per CDR3 protein. Of approximately 410,000 distinct CDR3 sequences in the sample, about 22% were seen once. The gene calls are TRBV7-8 and TRBJ2-1; 13 positions agree with TRBD2. Sequencing input: PBMCs or a T cell subset sorted from them (not recorded which). This receptor was identified in an adult woman who had mild COVID-19 (a few samples of this study predate the infection). Cell type and time point are not known. The chain's CDR3 is CASSRSVRTSGRHEQFF. The CDR3 DNA sequence: TGTGCCAGCAGTCGGAGCGTCCGGACTAGCGGGAGACATGAGCAGTTCTTC.